This section outlines one T cell receptor (beta chain) sequence together with its context. V lost 5 bases and J lost 5; bases outside the gene matches: 10. The CDR3 spans 16 residues. CDR1 and CDR2 (germline): MRHNA, SNTAGT. The data are from a study of control samples from healthy donors and cancer patients. The protocol was immunoSEQ multiplex PCR, while the TCRdb copy is restricted to in-frame clones and leaves out a portion. Found here are approximately 94,000 clones, more than 75% of them singletons; the top ten hold about 20%. The sample taken for sequencing was blood. This chain links TRBV6-4 with TRBJ2-3, with 10 bases fitting TRBD2. This clonotype was sampled from a woman aged 45-65 years in good health. For the CDR3, the DNA is TGTGCCAGCAGTCCGGGACTAGCGCTTTCAGGAGATACGCAGTATTTT. This sequence encodes CASSPGLALSGDTQYF.